Described below is a single TCR beta chain sequence and its context. What it binds is unknown. Measured with immunoSEQ multiplex PCR; TCRdb has only the in-frame clones, and not every one. Among 950,000 to 1,300,000 clones, roughly 80% were seen once, and the ten largest hold 1.2% to 1.5%. Unmatched junction bases numbered 5, after V lost 4 bases and J lost 5 bases. There are 14 residues in the CDR3. CDR1 LNHDA and CDR2 SQIVND come from the germline V gene (reference sequence). The data originate from a study of shared clonotypes between healthy human individuals. General study findings and limits: Exclusively blood specimens were collected; tissue repertoires likely differ.

Sequencing was performed on memory CD4+ T cells sorted from blood. Subset described: CD45RA-negative fraction. The receptor comes from a man younger than 35 in good health. The rearrangement uses TRBV19 and TRBJ1-5; 7 bases map to TRBD1. The CDR3 reads CASSTVTGDQPQHF. The CDR3 region has the DNA TGTGCCAGTAGTACCGTTACAGGGGATCAGCCCCAGCATTTT.